This T cell receptor (beta chain) stems from a study of response to subunit inactivated influenza vaccine. Findings and caveats of the study: The authors suggested that few new T cells are recruited per seasonal influenza vaccination.

The V gene's germline CDR1 is SGHRS and CDR2 YFSETQ. With 7 bases removed from V and 8 bases from J, the gap between germline ends came to 12 bases. This CDR3 comprises 11 residues. From the RT-PCR reads, TCRdb called clonotypes with MiXCR, one entry per CDR3 protein. The sample consists of over 400,000 distinct CDR3 sequences, around 13% of them appearing once. In the case of this clonotype: Its antigen is still unknown.

This chain uses TRBV5-1 with TRBJ1-1; D might be TRBD1 (5 bases). The specimen was PBMCs from blood, collected 45 days after vaccination. This receptor was taken from a man in his fifties or sixties who received an inactivated influenza vaccine. The CDR3 spells CASFRDGEAFF. The CDR3 coding sequence is TGCGCCAGCTTCCGGGACGGCGAAGCTTTCTTT.